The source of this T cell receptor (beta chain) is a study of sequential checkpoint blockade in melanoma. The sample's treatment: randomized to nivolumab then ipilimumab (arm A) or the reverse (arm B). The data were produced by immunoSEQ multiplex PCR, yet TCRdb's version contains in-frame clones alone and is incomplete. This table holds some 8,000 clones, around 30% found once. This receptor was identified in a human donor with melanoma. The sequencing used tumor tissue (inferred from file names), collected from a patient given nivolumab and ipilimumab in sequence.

CDR3 nucleotides: TGCGCCAGCAGCTTGGACGTATCGGAAGGGACCCAGTACTTC. It is translated as CASSLDVSEGTQYF. The rearrangement links TRBV5-1 to TRBJ2-5; D not certain. The length of the CDR3 is 14 residues. Germline V gene lookup returns CDR1 SGHRS and CDR2 YFSETQ. Trimming shortened V by 0 bases and J by 7 bases, and 13 bases separated the two germline ends.